The rows below give T cell receptor beta chains drawn from one sample of a study of PD-L1 blockade in urothelial cancer. Repertoires were generated with immunoSEQ multiplex PCR, while TCRdb's copy carries only in-frame clones and drops some. The sample includes about 110,000 clones, 70% to 90% of them seen just once. The source was PBMCs, collected around atezolizumab (anti-PD-L1) treatment. The source is a man aged 50-59 years with urothelial cancer. CDR3s include the opening cysteine and the closing phenylalanine or tryptophan. The D gene is left open where the match is weak. Clone size is not always given. Where it is, it says once, few, many or a class for expanded clones.

>TRBJ2-1|TRBV4-1|-|-
CASSHISNGGFSYNEQFF
TGCGCCAGCAGCCACATTAGCAATGGCGGTTTCTCCTACAATGAGCAGTTCTTC
>TRBJ2-7|TRBV18|-|TRBD2
CASSLDSGRGLEQYF
TGTGCCAGCTCTTTAGATAGCGGGAGAGGACTCGAGCAGTACTTC
>TRBJ2-7|TRBV19|-|TRBD2
CASSIWFGTSGTHSYEQYF
TGTGCCAGTAGTATATGGTTTGGCACTAGCGGGACCCACTCCTACGAGCAGTACTTC
>TRBJ1-5|TRBV11-2|-|-
CASSGAGQQPQHF
TGTGCCAGCAGCGGCGCAGGGCAACAGCCCCAGCATTTT
>TRBJ2-1|TRBV19|-|TRBD2
CASRGTSGRIDEQFF
TGTGCCAGTAGAGGCACTAGCGGGAGAATCGATGAGCAGTTCTTC
>TRBJ2-7|TRBV7-2|few|TRBD1
CASSLVAGGLGEQYF
TGTGCCAGCAGCTTAGTGGCAGGGGGCCTGGGCGAGCAGTACTTC
>TRBJ2-7|TRBV6-6|-|TRBD1
CASSYRAGGEHEQYF
TGTGCCAGCAGTTACAGGGCAGGGGGTGAGCACGAGCAGTACTTC
>TRBJ2-7|TRBV5-4|-|-
CASSLGVATGQYF
TGTGCCAGCAGCTTGGGGGTTGCTACGGGGCAGTACTTC
>TRBJ1-1|TRBV7-2|-|-
CASSLSRVNTEAFF
TGTGCCAGCAGCTTATCCAGGGTGAACACTGAAGCTTTCTTT
>TRBJ1-2|TRBV21-1|-|-
CASSDTRYGYTF
TGTGCCAGCAGCGACACGCGATATGGCTACACCTTC
>TRBJ2-5|TRBV11-2|-|TRBD2
CASSFLLAGGPETQYF
TGTGCCAGCAGCTTTCTCCTAGCGGGAGGGCCGGAGACCCAGTACTTC
>TRBJ1-5|TRBV27|-|-
CASSLAGLDYPQHF
TGTGCCAGCAGTTTAGCAGGCCTCGATTATCCCCAGCATTTT
>TRBJ2-1|TRBV28|-|TRBD2
CASRGGLAGKPYNEQFF
TGTGCCAGCAGGGGAGGACTAGCGGGGAAACCTTACAATGAGCAGTTCTTC
>TRBJ2-5|TRBV7-2|-|TRBD2
CASSFRAGGRMGQETQYF
TGTGCCAGCAGCTTTAGGGCCGGGGGGAGAATGGGGCAAGAGACCCAGTACTTC
>TRBJ2-7|TRBV2|-|-
CASTLQGPRYEQYF
TGTGCCAGCACTTTACAGGGACCTCGCTACGAGCAGTACTTC
>TRBJ1-2|TRBV5-8|-|-
CASSSGLGTGYTF
TGTGCCAGCAGCTCTGGGCTGGGTACTGGCTACACCTTC
>TRBJ2-5|TRBV7-3|-|TRBD1
CASSMRGQGATETQYF
TGTGCCAGCAGTATGAGGGGACAGGGGGCGACAGAGACCCAGTACTTC
>TRBJ1-1|TRBV5-1|-|-
CASSFTGMDAFF
TGCGCCAGCAGCTTTACAGGGATGGATGCTTTCTTT
>TRBJ2-7|TRBV7-8|-|TRBD2
CASSSDEREYAEQYF
TGTGCCAGCAGCTCGGACGAGCGGGAGTACGCCGAGCAGTACTTC
>TRBJ2-2|TRBV23-1|-|TRBD1
CASSRTGGTGELFF
TGCGCCAGCAGTCGGACAGGGGGAACCGGGGAGCTGTTTTTT
>TRBJ2-5|TRBV29-1|-|TRBD1
CSGQTGGAETQYF
TGCAGCGGGCAGACAGGGGGCGCGGAGACCCAGTACTTC
>TRBJ2-1|TRBV29-1|once|-
CSGTAYNEQFF
TGCAGCGGTACAGCCTACAATGAGCAGTTCTTC
>TRBJ1-5|TRBV19|-|-
CASSIVSQPQHF
TGTGCCAGTAGTATAGTTAGTCAGCCCCAGCATTTT
>TRBJ2-3|TRBV5-1|-|TRBD2
CASSLALAGGPDTQYF
TGCGCCAGCAGCTTGGCGCTAGCGGGAGGGCCAGATACGCAGTATTTT
>TRBJ2-5|TRBV6-6|-|-
CASSSAGGKWTQYF
TGTGCCAGCAGTTCGGCAGGGGGGAAGTGGACCCAGTACTTC
>TRBJ1-2|TRBV18|-|-
CASSFSTGPYGYTF
TGTGCCAGCTCTTTCTCGACAGGCCCATATGGCTACACCTTC
>TRBJ2-1|TRBV18|-|-
CASSPQTVSSYNEQFF
TGTGCCAGCTCACCCCAGACAGTTAGCTCCTACAATGAGCAGTTCTTC
>TRBJ2-5|TRBV30|once|-
CAWSGRLGGETQYF
TGTGCCTGGAGTGGACGGCTGGGAGGAGAGACCCAGTACTTC
>TRBJ2-1|TRBV7-6|once|TRBD2
CASSSSGSLNEQFF
TGTGCCAGCAGCTCCAGCGGGAGCTTAAATGAGCAGTTCTTC
>TRBJ1-1|TRBV19|few|-
CASSPRRGLNTEAFF
TGTGCCAGTAGTCCCCGGCGGGGACTGAACACTGAAGCTTTCTTT
>TRBJ2-2|TRBV30|-|TRBD2
CAWSPTTSGRWGGTGELFF
TGTGCCTGGAGTCCAACGACTAGCGGGAGATGGGGGGGCACCGGGGAGCTGTTTTTT
>TRBJ2-1|TRBV9|-|TRBD2
CASSGTTSGSYNEQFF
TGTGCCAGCAGCGGTACGACTAGCGGGAGTTACAATGAGCAGTTCTTC
>TRBJ2-5|TRBV15|-|-
CATSRVNLAMFVETQYF
TGTGCCACCAGCAGAGTCAATTTAGCCATGTTTGTAGAGACCCAGTACTTC
>TRBJ1-5|TRBV18|-|-
CASSPGLGAGQPQHF
TGTGCCAGCTCACCAGGGTTAGGGGCTGGTCAGCCCCAGCATTTT
>TRBJ1-6|TRBV28|-|TRBD1
CASSLAGTGRSPLHF
TGTGCCAGCAGTTTGGCCGGGACAGGTCGATCACCCCTCCACTTT
>TRBJ2-2|TRBV5-1|-|-
CASSFNSGVDTGELFF
TGCGCCAGCAGCTTTAACTCAGGGGTTGACACCGGGGAGCTGTTTTTT
>TRBJ2-1|TRBV19|-|-
CASSSSGYSYNEQFF
TGTGCCAGTAGTTCATCAGGGTACTCCTACAATGAGCAGTTCTTC
>TRBJ2-6|TRBV18|once|-
CASSLTVPGANVLTF
TGTGCCAGCTCCCTGACAGTGCCTGGGGCCAACGTCCTGACTTTC
>TRBJ2-7|TRBV7-9|-|-
CASSRRQGNDEQYF
TGTGCCAGCAGCCGCCGGCAGGGTAATGACGAGCAGTACTTC